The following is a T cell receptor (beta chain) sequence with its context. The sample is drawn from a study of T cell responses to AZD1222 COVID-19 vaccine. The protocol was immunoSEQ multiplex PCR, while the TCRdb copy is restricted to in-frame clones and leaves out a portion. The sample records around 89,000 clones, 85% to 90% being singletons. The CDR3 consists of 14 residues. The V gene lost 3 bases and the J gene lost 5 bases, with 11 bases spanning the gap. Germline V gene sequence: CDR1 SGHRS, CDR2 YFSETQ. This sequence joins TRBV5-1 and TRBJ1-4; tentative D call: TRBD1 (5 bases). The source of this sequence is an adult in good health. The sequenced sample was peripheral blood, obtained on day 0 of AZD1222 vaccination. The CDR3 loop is CASSYGTENEKLFF. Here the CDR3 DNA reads TGCGCCAGCAGCTACGGGACGGAGAATGAAAAACTGTTTTTT.